The entry that follows covers one T cell receptor (beta chain) sequence. Its target is unknown. Sequenced by immunoSEQ multiplex PCR; TCRdb stores in-frame clones only, minus some. The table has over a thousand clones, 69% seen once. This specimen belongs to a study of immune cell composition in non-small cell lung cancer. For the study at large: Histologic subtype was mainly adenocarcinoma or squamous cell carcinoma. Broader study findings: Smoking pack-years did not significantly correlate with tumour TCR-beta clonality.

This CDR3 region has 15 residues. The V gene lost 6 bases and the J gene lost 4 bases, with 16 bases spanning the gap. Germline V CDR1 and CDR2: LNHDA, SQIVND (reference sequence). The sequenced material came from lung tumor tissue. The TCR was taken from a human donor with non-small cell lung cancer. J is TRBJ2-1 and V is TRBV19; TRBD2 is a possible D gene (6 bases). CDR3 in amino acids: CASSPRGGTYNEQFF. In nucleotides, the CDR3 is TGTGCCAGTAGCCCTCGAGGTGGGACTTACAATGAGCAGTTCTTC.